The source of this T cell receptor (beta chain) is a study of blood T cell repertoires in COVID-19. The CDR3 is 14 amino acids. V gave up 5 bases and J gave up 0 bases, with 7 bases separating them. CDR1 and CDR2 from the germline V gene are MNHEY and SVGEGT. Original methodology: Scientists estimated how many nucleated cells there were by amplifying reference gene primers. Method: immunoSEQ multiplex PCR; TCRdb's copy keeps in-frame clones and lacks some. V and J calls and clone size are copied from that table; D and trimming were computed from the DNA. The sample shows about 91,000 clones, roughly 79% of them seen only once.

The chain joins TRBV6-2 or TRBV6-3 to TRBJ1-4; no definite D call. The TCR originated in an elderly woman with acute or convalescent COVID-19. The sample comprised peripheral blood. CDR3 nucleotides: TGTGCCAGCAGTGTCTTTGCAACTAATGAAAAACTGTTTTTT. This translates into CASSVFATNEKLFF.